These T cell receptor beta chains were read from a single sample in a study of T cells expressing NK-cell markers. Reprocessing the 5' RACE reads, TCRdb reports a single entry for every CDR3 protein and omits DNA. In total, the table holds 350,000 to 500,000 distinct CDR3 sequences. The material sequenced was blood T cells: a sorted CD56 or NKG2C T cell subset, CD4+ or CD8+ T cells, or bulk PBMC T cells (not recorded which). These TCRs come from a woman between 18 and 70 years old in good health. Both conserved end residues are part of each CDR3.

>TRBJ1-1|TRBV7-9
CASSFGQKIEAFF
>TRBJ2-2|TRBV6-1
CASSVLSGKTNTGELFF
>TRBJ2-7|TRBV7-9
CASSLASSGRSYEQYF
>TRBJ2-1|TRBV7-6
CASSSLGLAGGSYNEQFF
>TRBJ1-1|TRBV7-3
CASSDRVYGEAFF
>TRBJ2-1|TRBV11-2
CASVTSGGLFEEQFF
>TRBJ2-1|TRBV28
CASSPRTLHNEQFF
>TRBJ2-5|TRBV28
CASSLPSGRGWETQYF
>TRBJ2-1|TRBV7-2
CASSYRPGTSKNEQFF
>TRBJ2-2|TRBV12-3/TRBV12-4
CASSLRAGGPLGAGELFF
>TRBJ1-6|TRBV11-2
CASSLYSWTGANSPLHF